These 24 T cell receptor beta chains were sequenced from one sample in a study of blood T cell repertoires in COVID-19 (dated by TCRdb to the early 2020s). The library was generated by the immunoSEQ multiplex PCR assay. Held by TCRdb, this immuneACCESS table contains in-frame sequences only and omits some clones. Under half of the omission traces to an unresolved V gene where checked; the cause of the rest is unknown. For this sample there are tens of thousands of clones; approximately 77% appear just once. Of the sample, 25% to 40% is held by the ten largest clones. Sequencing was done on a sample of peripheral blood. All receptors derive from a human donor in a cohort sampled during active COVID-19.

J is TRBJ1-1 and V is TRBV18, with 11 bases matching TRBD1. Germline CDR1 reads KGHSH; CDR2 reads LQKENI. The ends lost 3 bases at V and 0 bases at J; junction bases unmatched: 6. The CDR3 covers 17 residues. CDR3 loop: CASSPMGQGGMNTEAFF. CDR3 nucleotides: TGTGCCAGCTCACCCATGGGACAGGGGGGGATGAACACTGAAGCTTTCTTT.

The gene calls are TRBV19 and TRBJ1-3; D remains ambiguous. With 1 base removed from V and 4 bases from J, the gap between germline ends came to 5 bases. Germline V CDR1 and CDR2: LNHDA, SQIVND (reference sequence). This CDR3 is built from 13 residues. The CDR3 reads CASSIAEGNTIYF. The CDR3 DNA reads TGTGCCAGTAGTATAGCAGAAGGAAACACCATATATTTT.

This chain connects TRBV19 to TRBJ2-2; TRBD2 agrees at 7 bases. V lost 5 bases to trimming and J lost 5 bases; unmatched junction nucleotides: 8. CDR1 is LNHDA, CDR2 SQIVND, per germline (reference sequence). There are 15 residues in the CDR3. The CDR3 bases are TGTGCCAGTAGTTCGCCGGGCGGGAGAACCGGGGAGCTGTTTTTT. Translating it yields CASSSPGGRTGELFF.

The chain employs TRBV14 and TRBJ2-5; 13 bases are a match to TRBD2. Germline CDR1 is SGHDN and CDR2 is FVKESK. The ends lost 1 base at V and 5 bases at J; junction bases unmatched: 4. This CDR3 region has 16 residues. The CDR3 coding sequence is TGTGCCAGCAGCCAAGGACTAGCGGGAGGTTGGGAGACCCAGTACTTC. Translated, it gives CASSQGLAGGWETQYF. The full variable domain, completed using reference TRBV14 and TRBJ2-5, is EAGVTQFPSHSVIEKGQTVTLRCDPISGHDNLYWYRRVMGKEIKFLLHFVKESKQDESGMPNNRFLAERTGGTYSTLKVQPAELEDSGVYFCASSQGLAGGWETQYFGPGTRLLVL.

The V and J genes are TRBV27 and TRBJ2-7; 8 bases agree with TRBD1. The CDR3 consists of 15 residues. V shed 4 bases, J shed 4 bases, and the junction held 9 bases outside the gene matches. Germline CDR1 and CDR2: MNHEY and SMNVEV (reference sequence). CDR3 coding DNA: TGTGCCAGCAGTTACCAATCGACAGGGGAATACGAGCAGTACTTC. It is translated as CASSYQSTGEYEQYF.

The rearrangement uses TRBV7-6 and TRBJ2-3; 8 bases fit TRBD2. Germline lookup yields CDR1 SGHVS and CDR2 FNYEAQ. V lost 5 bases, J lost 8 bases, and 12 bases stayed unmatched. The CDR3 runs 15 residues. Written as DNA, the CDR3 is TGTGCCAGCAGCCTGATAGCGGGGAGTCCCTCTACGCAGTATTTT. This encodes CASSLIAGSPSTQYF.

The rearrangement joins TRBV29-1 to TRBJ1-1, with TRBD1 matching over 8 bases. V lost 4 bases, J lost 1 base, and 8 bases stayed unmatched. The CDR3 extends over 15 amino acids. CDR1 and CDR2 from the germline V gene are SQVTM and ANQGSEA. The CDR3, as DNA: TGCAGCGTTGCGATGGTTGGGACAGGGAACACTGAAGCTTTCTTT. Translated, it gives CSVAMVGTGNTEAFF.

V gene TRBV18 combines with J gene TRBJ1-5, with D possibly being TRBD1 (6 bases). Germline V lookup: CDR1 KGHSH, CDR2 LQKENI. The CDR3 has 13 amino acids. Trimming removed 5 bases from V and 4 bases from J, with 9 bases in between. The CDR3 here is CASSADRNQPQHF. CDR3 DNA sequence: TGTGCCAGCTCAGCAGACAGGAATCAGCCCCAGCATTTT.

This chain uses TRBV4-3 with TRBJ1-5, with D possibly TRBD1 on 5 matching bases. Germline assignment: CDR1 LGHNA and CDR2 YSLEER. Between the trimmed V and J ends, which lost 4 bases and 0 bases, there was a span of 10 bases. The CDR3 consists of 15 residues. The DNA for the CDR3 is TGCGCCAGCAGCCGAGATCAGGGTAGCAATCAGCCCCAGCATTTT. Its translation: CASSRDQGSNQPQHF.

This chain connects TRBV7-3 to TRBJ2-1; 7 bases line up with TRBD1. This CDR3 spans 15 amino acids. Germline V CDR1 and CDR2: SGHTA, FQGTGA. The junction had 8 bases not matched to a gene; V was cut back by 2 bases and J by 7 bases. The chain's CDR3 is CASSLVGDRVNEQFF. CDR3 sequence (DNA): TGTGCCAGCAGCTTAGTAGGGGACAGAGTTAATGAGCAGTTCTTC.

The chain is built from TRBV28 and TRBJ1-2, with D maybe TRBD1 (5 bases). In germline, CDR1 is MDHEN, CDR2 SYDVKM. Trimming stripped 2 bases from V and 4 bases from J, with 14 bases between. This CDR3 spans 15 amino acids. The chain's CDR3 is CASSLATSGVYGYTF. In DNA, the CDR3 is TGTGCCAGCAGTTTAGCAACCTCGGGGGTCTATGGCTACACCTTC.

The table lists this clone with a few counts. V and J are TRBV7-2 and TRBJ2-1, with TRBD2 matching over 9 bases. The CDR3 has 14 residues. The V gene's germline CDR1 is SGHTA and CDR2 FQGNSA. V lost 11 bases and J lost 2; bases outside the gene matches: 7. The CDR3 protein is CAGGAGGPYNEQFF. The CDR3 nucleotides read TGTGCCGGGGGCGCGGGGGGGCCCTACAATGAGCAGTTCTTC. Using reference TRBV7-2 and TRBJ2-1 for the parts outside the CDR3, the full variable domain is GAGVSQSPSNKVTEKGKDVELRCDPISGHTALYWYRQSLGQGLEFLIYFQGNSAPDKSGLPSDRFSAERTGGSVSTLTIQRTQQEDSAVYLCAGGAGGPYNEQFFGPGTRLTVL.

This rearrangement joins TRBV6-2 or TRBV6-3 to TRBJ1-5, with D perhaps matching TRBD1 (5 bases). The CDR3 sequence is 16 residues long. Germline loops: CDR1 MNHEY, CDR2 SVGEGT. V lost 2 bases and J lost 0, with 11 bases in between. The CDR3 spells CASSYLSTVSNQPQHF. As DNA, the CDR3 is TGTGCCAGCAGTTACCTCTCGACAGTTAGCAATCAGCCCCAGCATTTT.

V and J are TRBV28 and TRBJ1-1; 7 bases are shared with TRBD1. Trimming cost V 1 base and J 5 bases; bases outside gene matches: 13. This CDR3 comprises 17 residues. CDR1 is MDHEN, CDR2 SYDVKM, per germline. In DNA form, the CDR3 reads TGTGCCAGCAGTTTATTAGGGGTTGGGACAGAGGGGACTGAAGCTTTCTTT. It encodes CASSLLGVGTEGTEAFF.

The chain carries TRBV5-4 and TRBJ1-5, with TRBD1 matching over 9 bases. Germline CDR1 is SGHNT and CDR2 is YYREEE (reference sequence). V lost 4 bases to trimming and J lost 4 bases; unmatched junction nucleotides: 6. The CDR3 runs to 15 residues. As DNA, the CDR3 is TGTGCCAGCAGCCCGGGACAGGGATTTAATCAGCCCCAGCATTTT. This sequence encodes CASSPGQGFNQPQHF.

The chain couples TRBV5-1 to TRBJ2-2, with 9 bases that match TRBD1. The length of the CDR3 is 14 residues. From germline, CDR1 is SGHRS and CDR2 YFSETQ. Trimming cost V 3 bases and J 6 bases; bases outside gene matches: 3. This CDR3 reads CASSSGQGSGELFF. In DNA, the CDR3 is TGCGCCAGCAGCTCGGGACAGGGATCCGGGGAGCTGTTTTTT.

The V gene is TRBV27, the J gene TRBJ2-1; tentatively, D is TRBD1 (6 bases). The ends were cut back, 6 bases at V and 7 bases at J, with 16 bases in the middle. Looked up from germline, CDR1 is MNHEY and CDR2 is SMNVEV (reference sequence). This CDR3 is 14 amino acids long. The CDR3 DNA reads TGTGCCAGCAGCAACCTCGGACAGTTTAATGAGCAGTTCTTC. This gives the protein CASSNLGQFNEQFF.

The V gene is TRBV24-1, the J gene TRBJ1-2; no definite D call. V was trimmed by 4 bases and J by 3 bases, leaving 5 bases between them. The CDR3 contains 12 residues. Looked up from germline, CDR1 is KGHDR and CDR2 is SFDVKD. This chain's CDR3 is CATSDPYYGYTF. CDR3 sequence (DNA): TGTGCCACCAGTGACCCCTACTATGGCTACACCTTC.

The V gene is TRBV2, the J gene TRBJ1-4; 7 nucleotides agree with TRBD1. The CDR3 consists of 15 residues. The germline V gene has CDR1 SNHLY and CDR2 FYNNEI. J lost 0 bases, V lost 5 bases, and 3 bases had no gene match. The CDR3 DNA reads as TGTGCCAGCAGTCGACAGGGAGCAACTAATGAAAAACTGTTTTTT. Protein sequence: CASSRQGATNEKLFF.

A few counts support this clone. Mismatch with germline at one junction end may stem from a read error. Here the CDR3 reads CASSLAGVTYEQYF. In nucleotides, the CDR3 is TGTGCCAGCAGCCTAGCGGGAGTCACCTACGAGCAGTACTTC. V usage is TRBV7-9 and J usage is TRBJ2-7, with 10 bases that match TRBD2. The CDR3 has 14 amino acids. The germline CDR1 and CDR2 sequences are SEHNR and FQNEAQ (reference sequence).

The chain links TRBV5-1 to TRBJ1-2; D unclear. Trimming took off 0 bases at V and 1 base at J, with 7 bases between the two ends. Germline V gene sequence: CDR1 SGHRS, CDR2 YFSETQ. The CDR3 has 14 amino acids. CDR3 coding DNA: TGCGCCAGCAGCTTGGCCACCGGTAACTATGGCTACACCTTC. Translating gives CASSLATGNYGYTF.

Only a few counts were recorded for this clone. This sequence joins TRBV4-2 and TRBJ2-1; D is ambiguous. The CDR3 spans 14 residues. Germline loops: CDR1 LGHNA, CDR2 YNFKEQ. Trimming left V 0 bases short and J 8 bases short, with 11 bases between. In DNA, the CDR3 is TGTGCCAGCAGCCAAGAGGCGGTCGGGTATGAGCAGTTCTTC. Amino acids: CASSQEAVGYEQFF.

CDR3 sequence reads: CASSSSGGASYEQYF. The DNA for the CDR3 is TGTGCCAGCTCATCTAGCGGGGGGGCCTCCTACGAGCAGTACTTC. This rearrangement joins TRBV18 to TRBJ2-7; TRBD2 matches at 12 bases. The CDR3 sequence is 15 residues long. Unmatched junction bases numbered 2, after V lost 5 bases and J lost 0 bases. The germline V gene encodes CDR1 KGHSH and CDR2 LQKENI.

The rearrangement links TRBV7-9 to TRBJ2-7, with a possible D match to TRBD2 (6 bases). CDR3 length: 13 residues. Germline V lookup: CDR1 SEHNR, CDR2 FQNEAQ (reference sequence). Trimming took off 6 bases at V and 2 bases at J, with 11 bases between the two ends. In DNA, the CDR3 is TGTGCCAGCAGGGGCGGGGCCACCTACGAGCAGTACTTC. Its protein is CASRGGATYEQYF.